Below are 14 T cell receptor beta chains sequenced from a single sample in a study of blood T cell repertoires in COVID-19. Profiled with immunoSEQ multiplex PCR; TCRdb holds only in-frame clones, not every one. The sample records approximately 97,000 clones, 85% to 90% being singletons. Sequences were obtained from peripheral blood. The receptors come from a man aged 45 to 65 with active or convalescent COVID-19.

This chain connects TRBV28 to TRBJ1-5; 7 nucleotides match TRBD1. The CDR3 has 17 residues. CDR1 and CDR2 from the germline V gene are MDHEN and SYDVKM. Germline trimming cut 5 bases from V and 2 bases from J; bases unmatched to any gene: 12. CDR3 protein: CASSPRTGKWGNQPQHF. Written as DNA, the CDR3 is TGTGCCAGCAGTCCTCGGACAGGCAAATGGGGCAATCAGCCCCAGCATTTT.

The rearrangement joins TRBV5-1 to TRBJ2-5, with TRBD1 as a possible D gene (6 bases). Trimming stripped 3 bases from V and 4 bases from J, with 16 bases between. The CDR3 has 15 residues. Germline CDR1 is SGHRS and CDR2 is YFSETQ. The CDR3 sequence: CASSSQTGVIETQYF. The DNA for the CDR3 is TGCGCCAGCAGCTCCCAGACAGGTGTAATAGAGACCCAGTACTTC.

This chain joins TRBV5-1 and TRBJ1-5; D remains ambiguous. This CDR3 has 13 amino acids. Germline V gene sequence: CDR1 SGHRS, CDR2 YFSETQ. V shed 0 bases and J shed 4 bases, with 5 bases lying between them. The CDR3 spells CASSLDGNQPQHF. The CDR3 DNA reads TGCGCCAGCAGCTTGGACGGGAATCAGCCCCAGCATTTT.

This chain's CDR3 is CASSVRQGPYEKLFF. DNA for the CDR3: TGTGCCAGCAGCGTACGACAGGGCCCTTATGAAAAACTGTTTTTT. This chain joins TRBV11-2 and TRBJ1-4, with 7 bases aligning to TRBD1. This CDR3 is built from 15 residues. Trimming removed 5 bases from V and 6 bases from J; junction bases left unmatched: 9. The germline gives CDR1 SGHAT, CDR2 FQNNGV.

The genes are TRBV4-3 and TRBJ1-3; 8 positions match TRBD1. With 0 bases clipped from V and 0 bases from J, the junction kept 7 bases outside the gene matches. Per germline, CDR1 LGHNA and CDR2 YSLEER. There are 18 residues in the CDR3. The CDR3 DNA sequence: TGCGCCAGCAGCCAAGATGGGGACAGGTCAACCTCTGGAAACACCATATATTTT. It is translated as CASSQDGDRSTSGNTIYF.

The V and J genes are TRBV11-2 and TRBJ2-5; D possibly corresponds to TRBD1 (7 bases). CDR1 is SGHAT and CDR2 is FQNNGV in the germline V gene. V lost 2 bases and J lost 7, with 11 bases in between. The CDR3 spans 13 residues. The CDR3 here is CASSLNQGGTQYF. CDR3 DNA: TGTGCCAGCAGCTTAAACCAGGGGGGGACCCAGTACTTC.

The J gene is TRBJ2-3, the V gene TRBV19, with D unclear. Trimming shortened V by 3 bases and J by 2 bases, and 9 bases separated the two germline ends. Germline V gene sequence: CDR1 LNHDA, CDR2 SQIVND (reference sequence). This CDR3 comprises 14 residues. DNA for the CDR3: TGTGCCAGTAGTATGAGGCTTTCCACAGATACGCAGTATTTT. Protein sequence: CASSMRLSTDTQYF.

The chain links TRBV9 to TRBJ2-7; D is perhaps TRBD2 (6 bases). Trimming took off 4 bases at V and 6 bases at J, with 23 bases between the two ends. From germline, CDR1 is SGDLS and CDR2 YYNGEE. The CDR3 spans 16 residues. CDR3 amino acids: CASSPSGEVPTSEQYF. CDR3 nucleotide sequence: TGTGCCAGCAGCCCTTCGGGGGAGGTTCCCACCAGCGAGCAGTACTTC.

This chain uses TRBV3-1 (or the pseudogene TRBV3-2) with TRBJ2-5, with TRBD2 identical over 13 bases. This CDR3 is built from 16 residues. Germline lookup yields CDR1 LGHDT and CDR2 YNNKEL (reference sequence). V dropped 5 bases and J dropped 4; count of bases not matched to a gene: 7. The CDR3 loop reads CASSKGLAGVGETQYF. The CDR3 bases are TGTGCCAGCAGCAAAGGACTAGCGGGGGTGGGAGAGACCCAGTACTTC.

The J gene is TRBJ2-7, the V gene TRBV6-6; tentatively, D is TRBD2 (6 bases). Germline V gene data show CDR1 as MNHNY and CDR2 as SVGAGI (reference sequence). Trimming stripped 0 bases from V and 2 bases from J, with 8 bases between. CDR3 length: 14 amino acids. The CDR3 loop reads CASSYSEGPYEQYV. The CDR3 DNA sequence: TGTGCCAGCAGTTACTCGGAGGGCCCCTACGAGCAGTACGTC.

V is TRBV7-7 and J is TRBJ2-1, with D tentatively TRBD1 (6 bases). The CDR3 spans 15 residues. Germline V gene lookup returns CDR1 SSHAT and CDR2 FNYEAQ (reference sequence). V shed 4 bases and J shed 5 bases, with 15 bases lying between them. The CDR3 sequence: CASSSNRAANNEQFF. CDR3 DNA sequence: TGTGCCAGCAGCTCAAACAGGGCAGCCAACAATGAGCAGTTCTTC.

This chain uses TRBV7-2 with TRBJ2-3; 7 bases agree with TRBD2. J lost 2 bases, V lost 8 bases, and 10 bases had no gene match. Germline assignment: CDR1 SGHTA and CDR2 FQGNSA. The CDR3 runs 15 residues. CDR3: CASGPLADSTDTQYF. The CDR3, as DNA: TGTGCCAGCGGACCGCTAGCGGATTCCACAGATACGCAGTATTTT.

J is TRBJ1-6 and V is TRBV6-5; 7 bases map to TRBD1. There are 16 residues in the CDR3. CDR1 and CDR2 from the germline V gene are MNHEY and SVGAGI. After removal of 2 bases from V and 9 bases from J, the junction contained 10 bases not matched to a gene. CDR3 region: CASSYGAGGGSSPLHF. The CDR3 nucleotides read TGTGCCAGCAGTTACGGGGCTGGAGGGGGCTCTTCACCCCTCCACTTT.

The CDR3 spells CASGDGQASGNTIYF. DNA for the CDR3: TGTGCCAGCGGAGACGGACAGGCCTCTGGAAACACCATATATTTT. The chain uses TRBV28 and TRBJ1-3; 7 nucleotides agree with TRBD1. V shed 8 bases and J 0 bases; nucleotides not matched to a gene: 7. Germline CDR1 reads MDHEN; CDR2 reads SYDVKM. The CDR3 covers 15 residues.